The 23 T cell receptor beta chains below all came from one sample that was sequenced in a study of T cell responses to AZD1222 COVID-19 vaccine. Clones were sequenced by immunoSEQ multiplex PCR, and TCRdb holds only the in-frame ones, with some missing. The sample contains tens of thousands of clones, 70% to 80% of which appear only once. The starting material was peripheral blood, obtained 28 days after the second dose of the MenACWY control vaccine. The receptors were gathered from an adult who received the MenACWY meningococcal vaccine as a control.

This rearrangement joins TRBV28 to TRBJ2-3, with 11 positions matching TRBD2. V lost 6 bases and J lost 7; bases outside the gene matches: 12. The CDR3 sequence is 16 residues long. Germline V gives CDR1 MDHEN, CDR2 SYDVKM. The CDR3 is CASRTGIAGGRYTQYF. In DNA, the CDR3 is TGTGCCAGCAGAACTGGCATAGCGGGGGGGCGATATACGCAGTATTTT.

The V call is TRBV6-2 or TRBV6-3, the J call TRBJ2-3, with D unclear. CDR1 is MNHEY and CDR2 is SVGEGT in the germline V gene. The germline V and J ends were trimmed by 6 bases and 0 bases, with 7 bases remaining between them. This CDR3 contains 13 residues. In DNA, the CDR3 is TGTGCCAGCAGGCCTTCTAGCACAGATACGCAGTATTTT. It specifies CASRPSSTDTQYF.

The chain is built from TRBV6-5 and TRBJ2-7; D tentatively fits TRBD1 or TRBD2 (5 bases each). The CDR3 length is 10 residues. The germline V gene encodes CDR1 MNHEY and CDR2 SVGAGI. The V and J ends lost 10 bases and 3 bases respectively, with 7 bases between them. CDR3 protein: CATGSYEQYF. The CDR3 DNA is TGTGCCACAGGGAGCTACGAGCAGTACTTC.

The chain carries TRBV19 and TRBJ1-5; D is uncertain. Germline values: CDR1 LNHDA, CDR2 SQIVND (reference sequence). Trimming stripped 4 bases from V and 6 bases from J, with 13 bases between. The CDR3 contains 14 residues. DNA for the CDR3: TGTGCCAGTAGTACCCCCCGGGGTAGTCAGCCCCAGCATTTT. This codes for CASSTPRGSQPQHF.

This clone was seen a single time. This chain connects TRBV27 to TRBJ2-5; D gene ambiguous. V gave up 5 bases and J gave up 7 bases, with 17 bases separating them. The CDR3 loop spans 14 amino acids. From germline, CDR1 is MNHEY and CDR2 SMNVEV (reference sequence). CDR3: CASSPTQSTGTQYF. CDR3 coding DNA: TGTGCCAGCAGTCCCACCCAGTCTACGGGGACCCAGTACTTC.

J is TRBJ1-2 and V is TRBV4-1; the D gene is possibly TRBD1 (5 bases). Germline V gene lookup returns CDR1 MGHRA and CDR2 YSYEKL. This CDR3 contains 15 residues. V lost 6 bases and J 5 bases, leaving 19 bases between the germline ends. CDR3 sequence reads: CASRPGLGDRYGYTF. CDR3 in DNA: TGCGCCAGCAGGCCAGGGTTAGGGGATAGGTATGGCTACACCTTC.

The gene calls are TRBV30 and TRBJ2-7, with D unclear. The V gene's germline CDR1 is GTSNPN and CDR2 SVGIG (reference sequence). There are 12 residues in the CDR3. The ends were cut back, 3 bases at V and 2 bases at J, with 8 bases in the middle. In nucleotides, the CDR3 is TGTGCCTGGAGACAGAACCCCTACGAGCAGTACTTC. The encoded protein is CAWRQNPYEQYF.

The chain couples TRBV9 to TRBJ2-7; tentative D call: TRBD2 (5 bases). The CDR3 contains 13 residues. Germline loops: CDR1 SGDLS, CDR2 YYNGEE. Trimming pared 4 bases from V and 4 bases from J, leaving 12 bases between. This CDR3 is CASSYGEGYEQYF. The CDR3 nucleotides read TGTGCCAGCAGCTATGGAGAGGGATACGAGCAGTACTTC.

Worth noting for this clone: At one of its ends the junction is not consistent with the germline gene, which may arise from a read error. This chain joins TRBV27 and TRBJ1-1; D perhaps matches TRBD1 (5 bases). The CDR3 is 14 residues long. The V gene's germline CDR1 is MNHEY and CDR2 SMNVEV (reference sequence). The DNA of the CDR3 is TGTGCCAGCAGTTTAACCACATTCGGGACTGATGCTTTCTTT. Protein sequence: CASSLTTFGTDAFF.

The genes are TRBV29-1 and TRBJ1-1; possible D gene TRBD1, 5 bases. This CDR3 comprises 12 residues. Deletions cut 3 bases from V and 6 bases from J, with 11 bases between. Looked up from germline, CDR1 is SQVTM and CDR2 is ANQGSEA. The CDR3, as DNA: TGCAGCGTTGAGAGGACGGGGGCTGAAGCTTTCTTT. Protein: CSVERTGAEAFF.

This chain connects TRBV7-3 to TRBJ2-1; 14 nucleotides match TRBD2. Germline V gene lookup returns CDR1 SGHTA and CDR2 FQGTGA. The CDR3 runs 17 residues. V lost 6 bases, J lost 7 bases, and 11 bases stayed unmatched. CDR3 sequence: CASSLRGLAGVGNEQFF. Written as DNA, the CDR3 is TGTGCCAGCAGTCTAAGGGGACTAGCGGGGGTTGGAAATGAGCAGTTCTTC.

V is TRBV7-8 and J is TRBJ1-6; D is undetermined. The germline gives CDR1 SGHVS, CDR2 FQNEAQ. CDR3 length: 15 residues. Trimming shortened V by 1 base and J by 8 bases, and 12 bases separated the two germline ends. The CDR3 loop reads CASSLDRGGHSPLHF. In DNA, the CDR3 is TGTGCCAGCAGCTTAGACCGAGGAGGGCATTCACCCCTCCACTTT.

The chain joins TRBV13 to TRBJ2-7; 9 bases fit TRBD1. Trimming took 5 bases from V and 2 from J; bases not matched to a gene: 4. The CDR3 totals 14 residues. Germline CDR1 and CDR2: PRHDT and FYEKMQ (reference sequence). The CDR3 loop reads CASSPRQGAYEQYF. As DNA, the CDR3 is TGTGCCAGCAGCCCCCGACAGGGGGCCTACGAGCAGTACTTC.

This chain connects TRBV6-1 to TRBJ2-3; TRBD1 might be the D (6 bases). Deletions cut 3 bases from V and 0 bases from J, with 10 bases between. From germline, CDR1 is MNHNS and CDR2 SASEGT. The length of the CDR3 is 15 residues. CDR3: CASSDVGASTDTQYF. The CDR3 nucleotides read TGTGCCAGCAGTGATGTGGGGGCTAGCACAGATACGCAGTATTTT.

The CDR3 loop is CASSISRTGGKDTQYF. Written as DNA, the CDR3 is TGTGCCAGTAGTATTTCGAGGACAGGGGGCAAAGATACGCAGTATTTT. The chain has TRBV19 and TRBJ2-3; 11 bases are a match to TRBD1. The CDR3 runs 16 residues. V was clipped by 3 bases and J by 5 bases; unmatched bases: 7. Germline V CDR1 and CDR2: LNHDA, SQIVND (reference sequence).

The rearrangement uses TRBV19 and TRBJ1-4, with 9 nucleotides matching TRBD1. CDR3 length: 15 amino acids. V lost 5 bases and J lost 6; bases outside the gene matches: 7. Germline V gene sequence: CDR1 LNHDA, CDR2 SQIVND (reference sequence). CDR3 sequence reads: CASSSPGTGHEKLFF. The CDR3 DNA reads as TGTGCCAGTAGTTCCCCCGGGACAGGGCATGAAAAACTGTTTTTT. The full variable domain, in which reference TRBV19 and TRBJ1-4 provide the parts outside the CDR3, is DGGITQSPKYLFRKEGQNVTLSCEQNLNHDAMYWYRQDPGQGLRLIYYSQIVNDFQKGDIAEGYSVSREKKESFPLTVTSAQKNPTAFYLCASSSPGTGHEKLFFGSGTQLSVL.

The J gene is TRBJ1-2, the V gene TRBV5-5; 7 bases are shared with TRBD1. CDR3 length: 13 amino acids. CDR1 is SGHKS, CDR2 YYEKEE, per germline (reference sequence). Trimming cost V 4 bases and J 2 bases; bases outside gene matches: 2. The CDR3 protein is CASSPDRNYGYTF. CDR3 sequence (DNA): TGTGCCAGCAGCCCGGACAGGAACTATGGCTACACCTTC.

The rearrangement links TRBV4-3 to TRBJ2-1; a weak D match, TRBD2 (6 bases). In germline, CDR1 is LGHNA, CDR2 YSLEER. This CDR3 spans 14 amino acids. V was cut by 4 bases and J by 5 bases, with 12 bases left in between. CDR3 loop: CASSPRDFHNEQFF. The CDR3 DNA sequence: TGCGCCAGCAGCCCCCGGGACTTCCACAATGAGCAGTTCTTC.

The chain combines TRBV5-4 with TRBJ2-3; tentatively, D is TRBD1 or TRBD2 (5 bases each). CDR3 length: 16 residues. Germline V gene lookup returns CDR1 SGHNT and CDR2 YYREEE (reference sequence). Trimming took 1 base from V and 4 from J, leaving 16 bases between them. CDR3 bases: TGTGCCAGCAGCTTGTCAGGAGAGGGGATACCAGATACGCAGTATTTT. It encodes CASSLSGEGIPDTQYF. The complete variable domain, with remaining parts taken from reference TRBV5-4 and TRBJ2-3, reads ETGVTQSPTHLIKTRGQQVTLRCSSQSGHNTVSWYQQALGQGPQFIFQYYREEENGRGNFPPRFSGLQFPNYSSELNVNALELDDSALYLCASSLSGEGIPDTQYFGPGTRLTVL.

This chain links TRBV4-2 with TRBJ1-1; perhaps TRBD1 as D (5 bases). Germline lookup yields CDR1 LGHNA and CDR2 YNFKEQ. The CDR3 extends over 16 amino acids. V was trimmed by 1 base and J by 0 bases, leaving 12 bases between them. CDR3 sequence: CASSQVGTGVNTEAFF. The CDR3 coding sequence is TGTGCCAGCAGCCAAGTTGGGACGGGTGTGAACACTGAAGCTTTCTTT.

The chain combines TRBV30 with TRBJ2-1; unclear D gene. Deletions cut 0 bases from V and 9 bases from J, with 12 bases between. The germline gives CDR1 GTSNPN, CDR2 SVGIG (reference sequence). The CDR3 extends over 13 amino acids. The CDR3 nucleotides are TGTGCCTGGAGTGTTGGAGATCCGAGTGAGCAGTTCTTC. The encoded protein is CAWSVGDPSEQFF.

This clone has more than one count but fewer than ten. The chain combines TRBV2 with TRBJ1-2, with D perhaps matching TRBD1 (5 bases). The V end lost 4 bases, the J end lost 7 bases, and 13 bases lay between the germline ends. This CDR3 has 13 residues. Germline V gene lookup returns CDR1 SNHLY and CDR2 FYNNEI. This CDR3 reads CASSAQGMGGYTF. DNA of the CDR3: TGTGCCAGCAGTGCTCAGGGAATGGGTGGCTACACCTTC.

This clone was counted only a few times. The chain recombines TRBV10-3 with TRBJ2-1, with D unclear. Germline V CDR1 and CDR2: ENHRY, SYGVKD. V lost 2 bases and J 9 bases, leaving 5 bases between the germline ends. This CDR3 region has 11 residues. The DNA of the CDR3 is TGTGCCATCAGTGAGCGAAGTGAGCAGTTCTTC. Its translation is CAISERSEQFF.